The clone carrying this T cell receptor beta chain was found many times. What it binds is unknown. Amplified TCR beta CDR3 regions came from RNA transcripts. With the HTBI primer set, the TCR CDR3 went through a first round of RT-PCR. Using its own MiXCR run on the multiplex PCR reads, TCRdb lists one record per CDR3 protein. The table has 700,000 or so distinct CDR3 sequences, more than 14% seen once. This specimen comes from a study of T cells in Graves' hyperthyroidism and ophthalmopathy. CDR1 and CDR2 (germline): MNHEY, SMNVEV (reference sequence). Germline trimming cut 5 bases from V and 2 bases from J; bases unmatched to any gene: 8. This CDR3 comprises 16 residues. General study points: Model predictions of ophthalmopathy came a median roughly 6.7 months before onset.

Enrolled ophthalmopathy patients presented with a Clinical Activity Score of at least 3, a NOSPECS grade of at least 4, and disease duration under 3 months. Each 10 ml fresh peripheral blood draw supplied the PBMCs. The sample consisted of blood. V gene TRBV27 combines with J gene TRBJ2-7, with 11 bases lining up with TRBD2. The clonotype comes from a woman in her fifties or sixties with Graves' ophthalmopathy. The CDR3 loop is CASSTHRGLAAYEQYF. CDR3 DNA sequence: TGTGCCAGCAGTACACACCGGGGACTAGCGGCCTACGAGCAGTACTTC.